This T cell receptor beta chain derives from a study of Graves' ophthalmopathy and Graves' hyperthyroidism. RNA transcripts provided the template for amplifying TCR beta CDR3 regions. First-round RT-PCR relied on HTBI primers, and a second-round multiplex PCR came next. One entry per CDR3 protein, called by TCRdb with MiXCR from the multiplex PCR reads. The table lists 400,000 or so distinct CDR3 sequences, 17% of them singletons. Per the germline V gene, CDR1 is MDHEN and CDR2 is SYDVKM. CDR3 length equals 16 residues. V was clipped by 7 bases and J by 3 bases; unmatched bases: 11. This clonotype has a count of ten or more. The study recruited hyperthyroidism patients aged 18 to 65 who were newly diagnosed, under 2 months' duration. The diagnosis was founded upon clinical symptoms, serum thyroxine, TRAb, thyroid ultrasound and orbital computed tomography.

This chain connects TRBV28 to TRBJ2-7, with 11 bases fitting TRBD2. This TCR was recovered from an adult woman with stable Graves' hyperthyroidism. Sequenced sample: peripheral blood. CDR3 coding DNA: TGTGCCAGCACCCTTGGGACTAGCGGAGCGTTCTACGAGCAGTACTTC. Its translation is CASTLGTSGAFYEQYF. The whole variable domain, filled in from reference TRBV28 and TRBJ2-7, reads DVKVTQSSRYLVKRTGEKVFLECVQDMDHENMFWYRQDPGLGLRLIYFSYDVKMKEKGDIPEGYSVSREKKERFSLILESASTNQTSMYLCASTLGTSGAFYEQYFGPGTRLTVT.